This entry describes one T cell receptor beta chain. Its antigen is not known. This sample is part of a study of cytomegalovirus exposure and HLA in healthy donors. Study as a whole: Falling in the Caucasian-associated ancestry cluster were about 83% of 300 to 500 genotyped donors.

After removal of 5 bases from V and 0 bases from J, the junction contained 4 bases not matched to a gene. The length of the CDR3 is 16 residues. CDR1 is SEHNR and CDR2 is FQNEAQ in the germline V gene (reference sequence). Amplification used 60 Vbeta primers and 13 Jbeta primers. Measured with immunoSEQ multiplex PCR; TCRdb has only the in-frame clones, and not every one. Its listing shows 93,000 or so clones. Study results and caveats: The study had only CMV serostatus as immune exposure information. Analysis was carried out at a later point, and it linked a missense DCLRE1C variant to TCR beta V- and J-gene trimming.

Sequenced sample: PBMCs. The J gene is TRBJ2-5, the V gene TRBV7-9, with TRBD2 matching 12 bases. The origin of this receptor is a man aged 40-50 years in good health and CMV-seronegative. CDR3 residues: CASSTGLAGYQETQYF. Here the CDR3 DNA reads TGTGCCAGCAGCACAGGACTAGCGGGGTACCAAGAGACCCAGTACTTC.